This TCR beta chain was profiled in a study of spatial heterogeneity in lung cancer. For the study at large: Sequence detection consistently recorded a greater number of beta-chain than alpha-chain sequences. Study results and caveats: In blood, ubiquitous expanded tumor TCRs appeared more at resection than follow-up.

Carried by each TCR cDNA molecule was a unique molecular identifier. TCRdb re-derived calls from the 5' RACE reads in MiXCR, one entry per CDR3 protein. The sample has roughly 17,000 distinct CDR3 sequences, under 20% seen once. This clonotype was recorded many times. Its antigen is not identified. Time point meaning: sample taken at primary tumor resection. Researchers sequenced whole RNA taken from tumor, nontumor lung or frozen PBMC without sorting. Patients with untreated early-stage non-small cell lung cancer, numbering roughly 69, were the donors. V was shortened by 3 bases and J by 7 bases, with 9 bases between the two germline ends. This CDR3 contains 12 residues. The germline V gene has CDR1 SEHNR and CDR2 FQNEAQ (reference sequence).

The TCR originated in a male donor with early-stage non-small cell lung cancer. Sequenced material: PBMCs, taken at surgery. The V and J genes are TRBV7-9 and TRBJ1-1; maybe TRBD1 (5 bases). CDR3 residues: CASSFQGLEAFF. The CDR3, as DNA: TGTGCCAGCAGCTTCCAGGGTCTTGAAGCTTTCTTT.